The entry below gives a single T cell receptor beta chain sequence along with its context. This entry belongs to a study of blood T cell repertoires in COVID-19. As for the study in general: Italy, Spain and the United States were the sources of the convalescent and acute COVID-19 samples. From T cells, B-cell-depleted T cells, or PBMCs came the material, which was cDNA or gDNA.

Authors' analysis steps: Quantification of nucleated cells was approximated via reference gene primer amplification. The protocol was immunoSEQ multiplex PCR, while the TCRdb copy is restricted to in-frame clones and leaves out a portion. From that table come the V and J calls and clone size; the DNA was used to work out D and trimming. This sample has about 440,000 clones, with 85% to 90% found just once. The V segment lost 6 bases and the J segment 5 bases; nucleotides outside the gene matches: 10. This CDR3 spans 15 amino acids. Germline assignment: CDR1 SGHRS and CDR2 YFSETQ. The sample comprised peripheral blood. The chain has TRBV5-1 and TRBJ1-1, with TRBD1 matching 10 bases. This receptor was taken from a woman younger than 45 with acute or convalescent COVID-19. This CDR3 is CASTLGDRGYTEAFF. The CDR3 bases are TGCGCCAGCACTCTTGGGGACAGGGGTTATACTGAAGCTTTCTTT.